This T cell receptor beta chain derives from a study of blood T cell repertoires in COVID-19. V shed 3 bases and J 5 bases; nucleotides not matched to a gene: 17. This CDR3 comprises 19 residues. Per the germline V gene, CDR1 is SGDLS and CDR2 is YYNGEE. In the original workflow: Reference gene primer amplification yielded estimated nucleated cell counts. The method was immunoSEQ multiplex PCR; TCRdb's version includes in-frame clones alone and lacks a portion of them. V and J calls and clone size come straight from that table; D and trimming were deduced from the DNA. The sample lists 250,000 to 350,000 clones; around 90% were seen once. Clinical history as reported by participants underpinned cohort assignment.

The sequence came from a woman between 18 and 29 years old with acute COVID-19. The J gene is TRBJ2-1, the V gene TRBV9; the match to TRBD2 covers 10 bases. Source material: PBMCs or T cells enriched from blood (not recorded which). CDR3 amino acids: CASSAEYQIAGGIDNEQFF. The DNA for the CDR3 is TGTGCCAGCAGCGCCGAGTACCAGATAGCGGGGGGAATAGACAATGAGCAGTTCTTC.